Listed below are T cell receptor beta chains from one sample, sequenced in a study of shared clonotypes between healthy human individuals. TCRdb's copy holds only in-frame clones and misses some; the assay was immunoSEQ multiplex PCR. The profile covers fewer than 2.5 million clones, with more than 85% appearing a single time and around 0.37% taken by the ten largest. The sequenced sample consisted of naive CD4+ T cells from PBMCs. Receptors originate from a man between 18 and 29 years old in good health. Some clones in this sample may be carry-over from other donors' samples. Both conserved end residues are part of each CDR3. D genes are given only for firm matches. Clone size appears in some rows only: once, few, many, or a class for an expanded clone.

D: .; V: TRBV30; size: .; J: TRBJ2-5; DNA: TGTGCCTGGAAGGGGGGTGTTAGGACCCAGTACTTC; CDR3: CAWKGGVRTQYF
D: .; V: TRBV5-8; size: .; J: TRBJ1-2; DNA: TGTGCCAGCAGCAGTGACAGGTTTGAAGGCTACACCTTC; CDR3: CASSSDRFEGYTF
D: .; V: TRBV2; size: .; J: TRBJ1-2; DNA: TGTGCCAGCAGTGAAGACCGATACTATGGCTACACCTTC; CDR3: CASSEDRYYGYTF
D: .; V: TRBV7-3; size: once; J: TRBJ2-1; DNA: TGTGCCAGCAGCTTAATCCCGGGGGCAGGACACAATGAGCAGTTCTTC; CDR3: CASSLIPGAGHNEQFF
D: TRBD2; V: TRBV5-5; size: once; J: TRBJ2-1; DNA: TGTGCCAGCAGCCTGACTAGCGGCACCTACAATGAGCAGTTCTTC; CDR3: CASSLTSGTYNEQFF
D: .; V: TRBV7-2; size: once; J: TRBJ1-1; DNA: TGTGCCAGCAGCCTCCCACAGGCCCTCAAGAACACTGAAGCTTTCTTT; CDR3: CASSLPQALKNTEAFF
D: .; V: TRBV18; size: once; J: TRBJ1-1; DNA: TGTGCCAGCTCACCACCAAGGGGCGCTACTGAAGCTTTCTTT; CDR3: CASSPPRGATEAFF
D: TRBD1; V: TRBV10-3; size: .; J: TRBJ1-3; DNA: TGTGCCATCAGTGCCACAGGGGAGGTTGGAAACACCATATATTTT; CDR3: CAISATGEVGNTIYF
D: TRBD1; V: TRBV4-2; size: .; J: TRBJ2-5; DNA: TGTGCCAGCAGCCGCCGACAGGGGCACCAAGAGACCCAGTACTTC; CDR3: CASSRRQGHQETQYF
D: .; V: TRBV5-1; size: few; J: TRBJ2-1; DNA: TGCGCCAGCAGCTGGAGTAAGACAGGGACTAGTTTCTATGAGCAGTTCTTC; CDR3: CASSWSKTGTSFYEQFF
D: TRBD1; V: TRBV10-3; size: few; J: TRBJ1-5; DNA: TGTGCCATCAGCCCGGGACAGGGGGGCAATCAGCCCCAGCATTTT; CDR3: CAISPGQGGNQPQHF
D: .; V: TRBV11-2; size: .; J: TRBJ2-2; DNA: TGTGCCAGCAGACTCGTAGTCTCCGGGGAGCTGTTTTTT; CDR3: CASRLVVSGELFF
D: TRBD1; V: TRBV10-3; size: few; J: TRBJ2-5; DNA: TGTGCCATCAGTGCATACAGGGGGCGCGGTGAGACCCAGTACTTC; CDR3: CAISAYRGRGETQYF
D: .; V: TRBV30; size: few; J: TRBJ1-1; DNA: TGTGCCTGGAGTGTCACCCCGGGGATGAACACTGAAGCTTTCTTT; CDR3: CAWSVTPGMNTEAFF
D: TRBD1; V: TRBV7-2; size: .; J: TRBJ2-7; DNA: TGTGCCACTGCGAGGGACAGACAATACGAGCAGTACTTC; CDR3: CATARDRQYEQYF
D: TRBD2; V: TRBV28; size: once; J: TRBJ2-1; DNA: TGTGCCAGCAGCCCTGGAGGACTAGCGGGAAACAATGAGCAGTTCTTC; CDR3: CASSPGGLAGNNEQFF
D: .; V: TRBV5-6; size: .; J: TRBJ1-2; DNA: TGTGCCAGCAGCCTAGGGCAGGCTGGCTATGGCTACACCTTC; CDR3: CASSLGQAGYGYTF
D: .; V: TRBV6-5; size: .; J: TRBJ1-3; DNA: TGTGCCAGCAGTGCTCCGGGACCGCAGGGAAACACCATATATTTT; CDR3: CASSAPGPQGNTIYF
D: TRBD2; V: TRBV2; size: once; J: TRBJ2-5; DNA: TGTGCCAGCAGCCCGGTGGTAGCGGGCGGGGAGACCCAGTACTTC; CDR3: CASSPVVAGGETQYF
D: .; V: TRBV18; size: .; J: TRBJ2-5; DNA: TGTGCCAGCTCGCCACAGGGTCAAGAGACCCAGTACTTC; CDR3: CASSPQGQETQYF
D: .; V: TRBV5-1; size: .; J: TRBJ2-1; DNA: TGCGCCAGCAGCTTGGGGGTTTCCAGCTCCTACAATGAGCAGTTCTTC; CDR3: CASSLGVSSSYNEQFF
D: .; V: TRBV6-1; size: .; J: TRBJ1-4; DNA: TGTGCCAGCAGCGGGAGGGAGGGTTGGATAGGAAAACTGTTTTTT; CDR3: CASSGREGWIGKLFF
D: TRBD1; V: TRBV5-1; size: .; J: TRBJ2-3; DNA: TGCGCCAGCAGCTTGCGGTCGGGACAGGGAACCACAGATACGCAGTATTTT; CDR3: CASSLRSGQGTTDTQYF
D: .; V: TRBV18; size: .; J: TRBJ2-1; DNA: TGTGCCAGCTCACCTTCACGGGTTTTCGAGCAGTTCTTC; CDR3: CASSPSRVFEQFF
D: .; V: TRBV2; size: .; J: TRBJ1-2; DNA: TGTGCCAGCAGTGAATGGGGGGATGGCTACACCTTC; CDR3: CASSEWGDGYTF
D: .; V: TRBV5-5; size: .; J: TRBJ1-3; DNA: TGTGCCAGCAGCAGAGACCACTCTGGAAACACCATATATTTT; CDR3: CASSRDHSGNTIYF
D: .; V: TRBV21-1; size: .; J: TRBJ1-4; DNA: TGTGCCAGCAGCTTATTCTTGGCAACTAATGAAAAACTGTTTTTT; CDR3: CASSLFLATNEKLFF
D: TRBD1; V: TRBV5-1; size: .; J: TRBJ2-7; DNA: TGCGCCAGCAGCTTTCAGGGGGCAACCTACGAGCAGTACTTC; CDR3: CASSFQGATYEQYF
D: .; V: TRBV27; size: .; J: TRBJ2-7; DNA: TGTGCCAGCGGGACTATAAGGGGGCTCGAGCAGTACTTC; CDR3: CASGTIRGLEQYF
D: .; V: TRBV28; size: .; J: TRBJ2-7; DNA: TGTGCCAGCAGTTTCTACATGTCGCTAGGCTCCAGCTCCTACGAGCAGTACTTC; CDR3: CASSFYMSLGSSSYEQYF
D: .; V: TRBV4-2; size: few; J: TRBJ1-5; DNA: TGTGCCAGCAGCGACGACAGCAGAAATCAGCCCCAGCATTTT; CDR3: CASSDDSRNQPQHF
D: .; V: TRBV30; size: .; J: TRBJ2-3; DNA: TGTGCCTGGAGTAGGGGGTCCGTCAGAGATACGCAGTATTTT; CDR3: CAWSRGSVRDTQYF
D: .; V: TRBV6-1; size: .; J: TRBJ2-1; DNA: TGTGCCAGCAGTGGGCAAACAGGTTATGAGCAGTTCTTC; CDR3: CASSGQTGYEQFF
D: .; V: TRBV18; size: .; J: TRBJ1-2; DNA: TGTGCCAGCCGAAGGACCGTGGGGCGGGATGGCTACACCTTC; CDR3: CASRRTVGRDGYTF
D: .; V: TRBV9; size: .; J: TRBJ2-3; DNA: TGTGCCAGCAGCGTAGGAACAGTCAGAAGCGATACGCAGTATTTT; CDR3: CASSVGTVRSDTQYF
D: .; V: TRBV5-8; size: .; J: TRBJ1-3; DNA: TGTGCCAGCAGCTTGGATCTAAGGGACACCATATATTTT; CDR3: CASSLDLRDTIYF
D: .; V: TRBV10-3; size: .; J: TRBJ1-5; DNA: TGTGCCATCAGTGAGTCGGGACCTGTAGGTCAGCCCCAGCATTTT; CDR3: CAISESGPVGQPQHF
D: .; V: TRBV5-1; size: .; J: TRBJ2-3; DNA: TGCGCCAGCAGCCCAGGAATCGGATTACACACAGATACGCAGTATTTT; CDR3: CASSPGIGLHTDTQYF